This T cell receptor (beta chain) was sequenced during a study of patients and donors after allogeneic stem cell transplantation. TCRdb re-called the RT-PCR reads through MiXCR, storing one row per CDR3 protein. The repertoire consists of 400,000 to 450,000 distinct CDR3 sequences, with around 16% occurring once and the leading ten covering 7.2%. CDR1 and CDR2 from the germline V gene are MNHNS and SASEGT. Trimming stripped 6 bases from V and 6 bases from J, with 15 bases between. This CDR3 has 13 amino acids. The V and J genes are TRBV6-1 and TRBJ2-7, with a possible D match to TRBD1 (6 bases). The TCR was taken from a human donor who was either an allogeneic HSCT recipient or a stem cell or donor lymphocyte infusion donor (not recorded which). It is not recorded whose cells these are; they may come from a transplant donor. Sample: blood, either unsorted or a sorted T cell fraction (not recorded which). The CDR3: CASSPTGMGEQYF. For the CDR3, the DNA is TGTGCCAGCAGCCCAACAGGGATGGGCGAGCAGTACTTC.